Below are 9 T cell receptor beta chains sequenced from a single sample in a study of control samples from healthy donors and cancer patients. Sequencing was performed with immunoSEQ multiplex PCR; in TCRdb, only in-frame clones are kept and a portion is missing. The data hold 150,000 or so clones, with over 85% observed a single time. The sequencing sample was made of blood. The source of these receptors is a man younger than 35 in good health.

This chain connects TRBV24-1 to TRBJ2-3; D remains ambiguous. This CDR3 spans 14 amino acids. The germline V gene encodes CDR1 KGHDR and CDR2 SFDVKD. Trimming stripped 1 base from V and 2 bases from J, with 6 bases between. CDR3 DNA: TGTGCCACCAGTGATTTTAAACTCACAGATACGCAGTATTTT. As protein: CATSDFKLTDTQYF.

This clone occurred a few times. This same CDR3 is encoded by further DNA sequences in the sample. The CDR3 loop is CASSLGHGSSYEQYF. The CDR3 DNA reads as TGTGCCAGCAGCTTAGGTCACGGGAGCTCCTACGAGCAGTACTTC. The chain joins TRBV11-3 to TRBJ2-7, with a weak D call TRBD2 (6 bases). The CDR3 length is 15 residues. With 1 base removed from V and 0 bases from J, the gap between germline ends came to 10 bases. The germline V gene has CDR1 SGHNT and CDR2 YENEEA.

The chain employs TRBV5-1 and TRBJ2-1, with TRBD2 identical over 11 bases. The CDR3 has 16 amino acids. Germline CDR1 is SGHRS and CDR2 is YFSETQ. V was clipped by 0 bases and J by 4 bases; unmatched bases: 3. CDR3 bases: TGCGCCAGCAGCTTGGTACTAGCGGGGGAGTACAATGAGCAGTTCTTC. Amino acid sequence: CASSLVLAGEYNEQFF.

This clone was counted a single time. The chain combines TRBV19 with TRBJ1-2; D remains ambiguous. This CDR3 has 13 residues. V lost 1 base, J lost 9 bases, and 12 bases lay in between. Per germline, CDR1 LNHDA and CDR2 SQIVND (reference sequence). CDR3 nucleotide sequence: TGTGCCAGTAGTATAGCGGAAGGCCCAAGCTACACCTTC. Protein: CASSIAEGPSYTF.

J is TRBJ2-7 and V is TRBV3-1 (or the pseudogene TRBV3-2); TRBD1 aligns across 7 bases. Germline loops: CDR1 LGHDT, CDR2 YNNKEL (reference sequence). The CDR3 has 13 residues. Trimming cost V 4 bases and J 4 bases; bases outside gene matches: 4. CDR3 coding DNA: TGTGCCAGCAGCCTAGACAGGGAATACGAGCAGTACTTC. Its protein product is CASSLDREYEQYF.

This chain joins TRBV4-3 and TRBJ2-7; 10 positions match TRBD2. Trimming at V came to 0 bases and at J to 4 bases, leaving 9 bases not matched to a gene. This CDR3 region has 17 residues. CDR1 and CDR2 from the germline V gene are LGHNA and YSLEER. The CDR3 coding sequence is TGCGCCAGCAGCCAAGATCTAGTTGTACTAGCGGGATACGAGCAGTACTTC. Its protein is CASSQDLVVLAGYEQYF.

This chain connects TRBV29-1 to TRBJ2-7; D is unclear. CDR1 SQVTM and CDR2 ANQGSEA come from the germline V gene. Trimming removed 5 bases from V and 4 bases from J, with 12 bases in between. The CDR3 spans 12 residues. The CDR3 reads CSVRSYEYEQYF. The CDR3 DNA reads TGCAGCGTTAGGTCGTACGAGTACGAGCAGTACTTC.

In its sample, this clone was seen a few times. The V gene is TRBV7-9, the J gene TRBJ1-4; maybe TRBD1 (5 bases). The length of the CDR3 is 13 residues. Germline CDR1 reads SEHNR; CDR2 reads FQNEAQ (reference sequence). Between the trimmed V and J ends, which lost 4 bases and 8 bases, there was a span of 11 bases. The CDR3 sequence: CASSSRRTEKLFF. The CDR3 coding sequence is TGTGCCAGCAGCTCGAGACGGACAGAAAAACTGTTTTTT.

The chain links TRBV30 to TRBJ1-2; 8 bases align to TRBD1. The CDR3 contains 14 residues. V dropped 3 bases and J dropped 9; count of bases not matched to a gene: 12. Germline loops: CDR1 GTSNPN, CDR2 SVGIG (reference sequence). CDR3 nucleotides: TGTGCCTGGAGCACTACGGACAGGGAAGTGAGCTACACCTTC. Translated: CAWSTTDREVSYTF. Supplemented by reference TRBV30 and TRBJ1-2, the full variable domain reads SQTIHQWPATLVQPVGSPLSLECTVEGTSNPNLYWYRQAAGRGLQLLFYSVGIGQISSEVPQNLSASRPQDRQFILSSKKLLLSDSGFYLCAWSTTDREVSYTFGSGTRLTVV.